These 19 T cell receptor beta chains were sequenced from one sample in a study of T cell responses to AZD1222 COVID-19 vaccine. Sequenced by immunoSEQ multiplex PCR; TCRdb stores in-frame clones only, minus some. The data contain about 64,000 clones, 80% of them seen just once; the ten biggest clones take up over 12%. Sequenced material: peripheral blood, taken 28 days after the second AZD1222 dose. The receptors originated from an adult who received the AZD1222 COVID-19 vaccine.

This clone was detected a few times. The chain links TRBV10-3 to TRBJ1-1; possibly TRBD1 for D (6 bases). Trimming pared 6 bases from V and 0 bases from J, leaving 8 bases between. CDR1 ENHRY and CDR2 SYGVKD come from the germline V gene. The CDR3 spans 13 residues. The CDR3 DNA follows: TGTGCCATCAGGGACAGCTTGAACACTGAAGCTTTCTTT. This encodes CAIRDSLNTEAFF.

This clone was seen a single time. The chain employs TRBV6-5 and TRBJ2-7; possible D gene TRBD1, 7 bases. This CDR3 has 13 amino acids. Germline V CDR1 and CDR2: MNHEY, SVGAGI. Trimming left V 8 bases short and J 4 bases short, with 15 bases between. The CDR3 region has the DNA TGTGCCAGCGTGCGGGACAGTTTTTACGAGCAGTACTTC. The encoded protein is CASVRDSFYEQYF.

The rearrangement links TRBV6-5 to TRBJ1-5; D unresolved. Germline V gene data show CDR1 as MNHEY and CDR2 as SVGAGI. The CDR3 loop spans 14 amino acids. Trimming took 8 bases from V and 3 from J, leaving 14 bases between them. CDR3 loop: CASVTRELNQPQHF. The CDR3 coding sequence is TGTGCCAGCGTTACGAGGGAACTCAATCAGCCCCAGCATTTT.

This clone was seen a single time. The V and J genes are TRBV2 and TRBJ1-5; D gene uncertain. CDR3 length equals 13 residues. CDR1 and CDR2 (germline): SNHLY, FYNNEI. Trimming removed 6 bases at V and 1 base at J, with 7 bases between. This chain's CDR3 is CASSIDSNQPQHF. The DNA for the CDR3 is TGTGCCAGCAGCATCGACAGCAATCAGCCCCAGCATTTT.

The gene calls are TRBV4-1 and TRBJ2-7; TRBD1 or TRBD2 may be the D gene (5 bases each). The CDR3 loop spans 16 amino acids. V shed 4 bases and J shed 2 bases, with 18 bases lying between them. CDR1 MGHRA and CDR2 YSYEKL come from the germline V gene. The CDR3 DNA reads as TGCGCCAGCAGCCCCCGGGGCGGAGATCTAACCTACGAGCAGTACTTC. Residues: CASSPRGGDLTYEQYF.

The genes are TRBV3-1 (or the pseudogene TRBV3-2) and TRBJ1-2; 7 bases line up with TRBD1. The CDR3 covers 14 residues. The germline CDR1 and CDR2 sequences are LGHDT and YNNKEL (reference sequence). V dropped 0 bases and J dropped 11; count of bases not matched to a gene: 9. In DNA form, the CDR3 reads TGTGCCAGCAGCCAAGACAGGACAGGTGATTTGTACACCTTC. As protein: CASSQDRTGDLYTF.

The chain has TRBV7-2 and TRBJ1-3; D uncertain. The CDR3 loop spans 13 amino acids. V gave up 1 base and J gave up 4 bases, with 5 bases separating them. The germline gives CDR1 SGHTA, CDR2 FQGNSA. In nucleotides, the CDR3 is TGTGCCAGCAGCTTAGGGATGGGAAACACCATATATTTT. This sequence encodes CASSLGMGNTIYF.

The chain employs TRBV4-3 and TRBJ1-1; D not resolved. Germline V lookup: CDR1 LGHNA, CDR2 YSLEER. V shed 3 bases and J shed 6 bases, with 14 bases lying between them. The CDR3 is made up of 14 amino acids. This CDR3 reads CASSHENRASEAFF. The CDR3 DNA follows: TGCGCCAGCAGCCACGAAAACCGGGCCTCTGAAGCTTTCTTT.

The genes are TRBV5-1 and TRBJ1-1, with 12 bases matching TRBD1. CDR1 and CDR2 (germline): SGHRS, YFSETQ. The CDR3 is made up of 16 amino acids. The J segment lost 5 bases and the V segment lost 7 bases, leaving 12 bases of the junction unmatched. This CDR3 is CASFFGRDRGRTEAFF. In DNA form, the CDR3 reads TGCGCCAGCTTCTTTGGGAGGGACAGGGGGCGGACTGAAGCTTTCTTT.

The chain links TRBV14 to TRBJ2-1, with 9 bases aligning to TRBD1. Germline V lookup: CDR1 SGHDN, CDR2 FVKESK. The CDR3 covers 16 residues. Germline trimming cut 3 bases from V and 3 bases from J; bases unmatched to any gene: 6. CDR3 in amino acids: CASSQGQGALYNEQFF. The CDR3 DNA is TGTGCCAGCAGCCAGGGACAGGGTGCCCTCTACAATGAGCAGTTCTTC.

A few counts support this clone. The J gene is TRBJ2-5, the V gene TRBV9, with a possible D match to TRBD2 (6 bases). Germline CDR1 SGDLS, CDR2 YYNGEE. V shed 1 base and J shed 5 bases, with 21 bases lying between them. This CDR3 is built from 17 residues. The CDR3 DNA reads TGTGCCAGCAGCGTATCAGGCAGCCTCGCGGGGTGGGAGACCCAGTACTTC. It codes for CASSVSGSLAGWETQYF.

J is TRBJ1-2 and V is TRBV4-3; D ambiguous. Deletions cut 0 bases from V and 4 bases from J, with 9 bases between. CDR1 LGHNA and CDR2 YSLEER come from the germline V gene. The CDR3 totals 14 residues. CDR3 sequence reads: CASSQDEASYGYTF. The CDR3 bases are TGCGCCAGCAGCCAAGATGAGGCAAGCTATGGCTACACCTTC.

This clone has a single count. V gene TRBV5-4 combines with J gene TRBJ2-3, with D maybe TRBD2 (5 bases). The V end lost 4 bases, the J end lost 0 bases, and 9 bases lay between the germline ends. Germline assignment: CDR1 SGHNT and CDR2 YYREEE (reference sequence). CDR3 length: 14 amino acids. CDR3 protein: CASSRDYSTDTQYF. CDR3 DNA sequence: TGTGCCAGCAGCCGGGATTACAGCACAGATACGCAGTATTTT. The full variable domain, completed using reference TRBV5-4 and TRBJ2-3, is ETGVTQSPTHLIKTRGQQVTLRCSSQSGHNTVSWYQQALGQGPQFIFQYYREEENGRGNFPPRFSGLQFPNYSSELNVNALELDDSALYLCASSRDYSTDTQYFGPGTRLTVL.

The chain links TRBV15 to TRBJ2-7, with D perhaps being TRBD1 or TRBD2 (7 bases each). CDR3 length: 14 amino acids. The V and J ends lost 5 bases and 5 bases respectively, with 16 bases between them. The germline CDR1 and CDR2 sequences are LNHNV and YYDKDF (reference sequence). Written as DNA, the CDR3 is TGTGCCACCAGCGCCAGGGGGGGAGGGAACGAGCAGTACTTC. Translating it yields CATSARGGGNEQYF.

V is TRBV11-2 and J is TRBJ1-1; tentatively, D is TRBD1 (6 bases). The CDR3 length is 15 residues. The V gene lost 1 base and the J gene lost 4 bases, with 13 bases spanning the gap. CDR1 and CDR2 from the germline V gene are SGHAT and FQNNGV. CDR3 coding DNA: TGTGCCAGCAGCTTAGGACGGGGGCCGGGCACTGAAGCTTTCTTT. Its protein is CASSLGRGPGTEAFF.

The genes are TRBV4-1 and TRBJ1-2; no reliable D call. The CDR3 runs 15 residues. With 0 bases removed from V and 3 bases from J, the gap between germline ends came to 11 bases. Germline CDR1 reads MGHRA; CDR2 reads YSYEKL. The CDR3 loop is CASSQDYPADYGYTF. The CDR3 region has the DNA TGCGCCAGCAGCCAAGATTATCCGGCAGACTATGGCTACACCTTC.

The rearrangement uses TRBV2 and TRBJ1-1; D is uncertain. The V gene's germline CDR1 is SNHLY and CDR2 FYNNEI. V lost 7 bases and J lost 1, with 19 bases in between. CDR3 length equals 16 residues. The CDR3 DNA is TGTGCCAGCAAGGAGACGGACTTCCAAGGGAACACTGAAGCTTTCTTT. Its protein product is CASKETDFQGNTEAFF.

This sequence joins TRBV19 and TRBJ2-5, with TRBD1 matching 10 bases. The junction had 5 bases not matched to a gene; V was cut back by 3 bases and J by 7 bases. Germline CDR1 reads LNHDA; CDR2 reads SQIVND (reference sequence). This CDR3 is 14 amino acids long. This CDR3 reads CASSMGQGLGTQYF. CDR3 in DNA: TGTGCCAGTAGTATGGGACAGGGGCTAGGGACCCAGTACTTC.

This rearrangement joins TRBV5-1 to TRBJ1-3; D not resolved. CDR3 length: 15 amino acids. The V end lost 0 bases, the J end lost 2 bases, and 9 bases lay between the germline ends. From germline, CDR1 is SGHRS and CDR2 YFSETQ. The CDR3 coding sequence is TGCGCCAGCAGCTTGGCCTCTGGGGCTGGAAACACCATATATTTT. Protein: CASSLASGAGNTIYF.